This T cell receptor (beta chain) comes out of a study of T cells in Graves' hyperthyroidism and ophthalmopathy. Whole-study results and caveats: Separating ophthalmopathy from stable hyperthyroidism was achieved by a 13 V-J model. The model anticipated ophthalmopathy a median approximately 6.5 months pre-onset. Blood samples included most of the expanded thyroid clonotypes exceeding 0.001.

Note on this clonotype: The antigen is unknown.

RNA transcripts provided the source from which TCR beta CDR3 regions were amplified. The HTBI primer set served for first-round RT-PCR of the TCR CDR3. TCRdb itself ran the multiplex PCR reads through MiXCR, one entry per CDR3 protein. The sample holds more than 550,000 distinct CDR3 sequences, 45% seen once. Patients were excluded for uncontrolled infection, other autoimmune disease, pregnancy or lactation. The germline CDR1 and CDR2 sequences are SEHNR and FQNEAQ (reference sequence). Between the trimmed V and J ends, which lost 8 bases and 2 bases, there was a span of 25 bases. The CDR3 contains 17 residues.

This sequence was found in an adult man with Graves' disease, either hyperthyroidism or ophthalmopathy (not recorded which). The sequenced sample was peripheral blood or thyroid tissue (not recorded which). This chain connects TRBV7-9 to TRBJ2-7; D possibly uses TRBD1 or TRBD2 (5 bases each). As DNA, the CDR3 is TGTGCCAGCTCACTAATTCCCGGGACCCTTATAACCTACGAGCAGTACTTC. The encoded protein is CASSLIPGTLITYEQYF. The whole variable domain, remainder taken from reference TRBV7-9 and TRBJ2-7, is DTGVSQNPRHKITKRGQNVTFRCDPISEHNRLYWYRQTLGQGPEFLTYFQNEAQLEKSRLLSDRFSAERPKGSFSTLEIQRTEQGDSAMYLCASSLIPGTLITYEQYFGPGTRLTVT.